These 27 T cell receptor beta chains share one sample of origin, sequenced in a study of early T cells in non-severe SARS-CoV-2 infection. TCRdb fed the 5' RACE reads into MiXCR, producing one record per CDR3 protein. Among tens of thousands of distinct CDR3 sequences, roughly 12% were seen once, and the ten largest hold 4.5% to 6%. The source material was whole blood. Receptors originate from an adult who was a healthcare worker with PCR-confirmed SARS-CoV-2 infection or an uninfected control (not recorded which).

Details on this clonotype: A much larger clone lies one base from this, so it may be a read error. V usage is TRBV12-3 or TRBV12-4 and J usage is TRBJ1-5, with 7 bases matching TRBD1. J gave up 9 bases and V 6 bases, and 8 bases lay outside the gene matches. The CDR3 contains 13 residues. This CDR3 is CASSRQGGRPQHF. CDR3 sequence (DNA): TGTGCCAGCAGCCGACAGGGAGGTCGGCCCCAGCATTTT.

At least ten counts were recorded for this clonotype. This chain uses TRBV7-9 with TRBJ2-7, with 7 bases matching TRBD1. V dropped 5 bases and J dropped 6; count of bases not matched to a gene: 4. This CDR3 spans 12 amino acids. Germline V lookup: CDR1 SEHNR, CDR2 FQNEAQ (reference sequence). Here the CDR3 reads CASSPQGREQYF. CDR3 nucleotide sequence: TGTGCCAGCAGCCCACAGGGGCGCGAGCAGTACTTC.

Only one count was recorded for this clonotype. The rearrangement uses TRBV9 and TRBJ1-2; tentatively, D is TRBD1 (5 bases). The CDR3 length is 13 residues. Trimming removed 7 bases at V and 0 bases at J, with 10 bases between. Germline V gene sequence: CDR1 SGDLS, CDR2 YYNGEE. CDR3 sequence reads: CASSQGANYGYTF. DNA for the CDR3: TGTGCCAGCTCCCAGGGCGCTAACTATGGCTACACCTTC.

This clonotype came up a few times. V and J are TRBV30 and TRBJ2-3; 14 positions match TRBD2. This CDR3 has 17 amino acids. Germline loops: CDR1 GTSNPN, CDR2 SVGIG (reference sequence). V gave up 0 bases and J gave up 4 bases; unmatched junction bases: 6. CDR3 DNA sequence: TGTGCCTGGAGTGTAGTTCGGACTAGCGGGGGGTCAGATACGCAGTATTTT. It specifies CAWSVVRTSGGSDTQYF.

This clonotype has a handful of counts. The chain employs TRBV7-8 and TRBJ1-1; tentatively, D is TRBD1 (6 bases). Germline lookup yields CDR1 SGHVS and CDR2 FQNEAQ. The CDR3 is 14 amino acids. Between the trimmed V and J ends, which lost 4 bases and 3 bases, there was a span of 12 bases. CDR3 DNA: TGTGCCAGCAGCTACAGGGAAGGGGACACTGAAGCTTTCTTT. Translating gives CASSYREGDTEAFF. Based on the CDR3 plus reference TRBV7-8 and TRBJ1-1, the full variable domain is GAGVSQSPRYKVAKRGQDVALRCDPISGHVSLFWYQQALGQGPEFLTYFQNEAQLDKSGLPSDRFFAERPEGSVSTLKIQRTQQEDSAVYLCASSYREGDTEAFFGQGTRLTVV.

The chain recombines TRBV29-1 with TRBJ1-1, with unresolved D. The CDR3 has 8 amino acids. Germline CDR1 reads SQVTM; CDR2 reads ANQGSEA. V was trimmed by 5 bases and J by 6 bases, leaving 1 base between them. The CDR3 spells CSVSEAFF. CDR3 sequence (DNA): TGCAGCGTTTCTGAAGCTTTCTTT.

This clonotype was seen only a few times. In nucleotides, the CDR3 is TGCGCCAGCAGCTTCGAAGGCCTAGCGAGGGGAGATACGCAGTATTTT. Amino acids: CASSFEGLARGDTQYF. The V call is TRBV5-1, the J call TRBJ2-3, with D maybe TRBD2 (6 bases). The V and J ends lost 2 bases and 5 bases respectively, with 18 bases between them. Germline CDR1 and CDR2: SGHRS and YFSETQ. CDR3 length: 16 amino acids. Supplemented by reference TRBV5-1 and TRBJ2-3, the full variable domain reads KAGVTQTPRYLIKTRGQQVTLSCSPISGHRSVSWYQQTPGQGLQFLFEYFSETQRNKGNFPGRFSGRQFSNSRSEMNVSTLELGDSALYLCASSFEGLARGDTQYFGPGTRLTVL.

This clonotype was seen more than once but under ten times. The J gene is TRBJ1-4, the V gene TRBV7-6; 8 bases are shared with TRBD1. This CDR3 has 13 amino acids. V shed 5 bases, J shed 10 bases, and the junction held 6 bases outside the gene matches. Germline V gene data show CDR1 as SGHVS and CDR2 as FNYEAQ. CDR3 sequence: CASSQDREGKLFF. The CDR3 DNA is TGTGCCAGCAGCCAGGACAGGGAGGGAAAACTGTTTTTT.

The chain carries TRBV2 and TRBJ1-1; no reliable D call. This CDR3 has 13 amino acids. The germline V gene encodes CDR1 SNHLY and CDR2 FYNNEI. V was pared by 0 bases and J by 5 bases, with 7 bases between. The CDR3 sequence: CASSEAPGTEAFF. The CDR3 DNA is TGTGCCAGCAGTGAAGCACCTGGGACTGAAGCTTTCTTT. Full variable domain (missing parts from reference TRBV2 and TRBJ1-1): EPEVTQTPSHQVTQMGQEVILRCVPISNHLYFYWYRQILGQKVEFLVSFYNNEISEKSEIFDDQFSVERPDGSNFTLKIRSTKLEDSAMYFCASSEAPGTEAFFGQGTRLTVV.

Ten or more counts support this clonotype. The chain employs TRBV6-1 and TRBJ1-1, with 9 bases fitting TRBD1. Germline CDR1 is MNHNS and CDR2 is SASEGT. CDR3 size: 17 residues. Unmatched junction bases numbered 14, after V lost 6 bases and J lost 3 bases. CDR3 amino acids: CASSRTGVSWYHTEAFF. The CDR3 DNA reads as TGTGCCAGCAGCCGGACAGGGGTATCCTGGTACCACACTGAAGCTTTCTTT.

The chain is built from TRBV29-1 and TRBJ2-7, with D perhaps matching TRBD2 (6 bases). This CDR3 has 11 residues. V was clipped by 6 bases and J by 6 bases, with 12 bases between them. Germline V gene sequence: CDR1 SQVTM, CDR2 ANQGSEA. Written as DNA, the CDR3 is TGCAGCGTACTAGCCTTCAGCGAGCAGTACTTC. Translation: CSVLAFSEQYF.

The table lists this clonotype with many counts. This chain links TRBV6-2 or TRBV6-3 with TRBJ2-1; D not certain. This CDR3 is 18 amino acids long. V lost 0 bases, J lost 0 bases, and 15 bases lay in between. Germline lookup yields CDR1 MNHEY and CDR2 SVGEGT. Here the CDR3 reads CASSYSYSWGISYNEQFF. Written as DNA, the CDR3 is TGTGCCAGCAGTTACTCTTACTCCTGGGGTATCTCCTACAATGAGCAGTTCTTC.

The V and J genes are TRBV7-2 and TRBJ2-7; TRBD2 is a possible D gene (5 bases). The length of the CDR3 is 15 residues. Germline-derived CDR1 and CDR2 are SGHTA and FQGNSA. V lost 2 bases and J lost 7, with 18 bases in between. The DNA of the CDR3 is TGTGCCAGCAGCTTATACTCGGAGGCTAGTCGTGAGCAGTACTTC. It encodes CASSLYSEASREQYF.

This clonotype was counted only a few times. The rearrangement joins TRBV19 to TRBJ2-1; 14 positions agree with TRBD2. Losses at the gene ends were 4 bases for V and 10 bases for J; bases not matched to a gene: 3. The CDR3 spans 14 residues. Per germline, CDR1 LNHDA and CDR2 SQIVND (reference sequence). CDR3: CASSTGLAGVEQFF. For the CDR3, the DNA is TGTGCCAGTAGTACGGGACTAGCGGGAGTGGAGCAGTTCTTC.

This clonotype was seen only a few times. The V call is TRBV11-2, the J call TRBJ2-7; tentative D call: TRBD1 (5 bases). The CDR3 is 17 amino acids. Between the trimmed V and J ends, which lost 4 bases and 4 bases, there was a span of 23 bases. CDR1 is SGHAT, CDR2 FQNNGV, per germline. CDR3 in amino acids: CASSSPLGAVIRYEQYF. CDR3 DNA: TGTGCCAGCAGCTCGCCTCTTGGGGCGGTGATTCGGTACGAGCAGTACTTC.

This clonotype was recorded a few times. The chain carries TRBV19 and TRBJ1-6; 7 positions agree with TRBD1. V shed 4 bases and J 9 bases; nucleotides not matched to a gene: 9. This CDR3 comprises 15 residues. Germline V CDR1 and CDR2: LNHDA, SQIVND (reference sequence). For the CDR3, the DNA is TGTGCCAGTAGTACAGCCTCAGGGGGAGGTTCACCCCTCCACTTT. Translated: CASSTASGGGSPLHF.

The table lists this clonotype with many counts. The chain combines TRBV7-6 with TRBJ2-3; 9 bases agree with TRBD2. CDR1 is SGHVS, CDR2 FNYEAQ, per germline. With V trimmed by 1 base and J by 4 bases, 6 bases remained unmatched. This CDR3 is 16 amino acids long. The DNA for the CDR3 is TGTGCCAGCAGCTTAGAAGCGGGAGGAGGAGCAGATACGCAGTATTTT. Its translation: CASSLEAGGGADTQYF.

This clonotype was detected many times. The rearrangement links TRBV6-5 to TRBJ2-7; possibly TRBD1 or TRBD2 for D (5 bases each). The germline CDR1 and CDR2 sequences are MNHEY and SVGAGI. The CDR3 is made up of 13 amino acids. Trimming took off 6 bases at V and 2 bases at J, with 11 bases between the two ends. The CDR3: CASRRQGPYEQYF. CDR3 nucleotides: TGTGCCAGCAGACGGCAGGGACCCTACGAGCAGTACTTC.

This clonotype is labeled as medium-sized (0.01 to 0.1%). The chain is built from TRBV6-2 or TRBV6-3 and TRBJ2-1, with 10 bases identical to TRBD2. V was pared by 0 bases and J by 12 bases, with 5 bases of the junction left unmatched. The CDR3 covers 14 residues. Looked up from germline, CDR1 is MNHEY and CDR2 is SVGEGT. The CDR3 sequence: CASSYSSASGGQFF. The CDR3 DNA sequence: TGTGCCAGCAGTTACTCGAGTGCTAGCGGGGGGCAGTTCTTC.

This clonotype was counted between two and nine times. V usage is TRBV3-1 and J usage is TRBJ1-5; D not resolved. The CDR3 sequence is 15 residues long. CDR1 is LGHDT and CDR2 is YNNKEL in the germline V gene (reference sequence). Trimming took off 1 base at V and 3 bases at J, with 10 bases between the two ends. CDR3 in DNA: TGTGCCAGCAGCCAAGGCACAGTCCTCAATCAGCCCCAGCATTTT. Amino acids: CASSQGTVLNQPQHF. The whole variable domain, remainder taken from reference TRBV3-1 and TRBJ1-5, is DTAVSQTPKYLVTQMGNDKSIKCEQNLGHDTMYWYKQDSKKFLKIMFSYNNKELIINETVPNRFSPKSPDKAHLNLHINSLELGDSAVYFCASSQGTVLNQPQHFGDGTRLSIL.

This clonotype has at least ten counts. The chain couples TRBV7-9 to TRBJ2-7; D gene uncertain. Germline-derived CDR1 and CDR2 are SEHNR and FQNEAQ (reference sequence). There are 12 residues in the CDR3. Trimming removed 5 bases at V and 6 bases at J, with 11 bases between. This chain's CDR3 is CASSLVVAEQYF. The CDR3 nucleotides are TGTGCCAGCAGCCTGGTGGTAGCCGAGCAGTACTTC.

The chain uses TRBV25-1 and TRBJ2-5; no definite D call. With 1 base removed from V and 5 bases from J, the gap between germline ends came to 11 bases. Germline V gives CDR1 MGHDK, CDR2 SYGVNS. The CDR3 has 14 residues. Here the CDR3 DNA reads TGTGCCAGCAGTGAATCAGCCGCAGCGGAGACCCAGTACTTC. Translation: CASSESAAAETQYF.

The CDR3: CASSLGSIPTEQFF. CDR3 DNA: TGTGCCAGCAGCTTAGGGAGCATCCCTACTGAGCAGTTCTTC. The gene calls are TRBV11-2 and TRBJ2-1; unclear D gene. Germline lookup yields CDR1 SGHAT and CDR2 FQNNGV. V lost 1 base and J 9 bases, leaving 13 bases between the germline ends. This CDR3 has 14 residues.

About this clonotype: One end of the junction varies from germline; a read error may be responsible. The chain combines TRBV7-6 with TRBJ2-7, with 10 bases matching TRBD2. CDR1 SGHVS and CDR2 FNYEAQ come from the germline V gene. This CDR3 is 15 amino acids long. The CDR3 nucleotides read TGTGCCAGCAGTTTAGACCTAGCGGGAGTTGGGGAGCAGTACTTC. Translated, it gives CASSLDLAGVGEQYF. The full variable domain, its missing parts supplied by reference TRBV7-6 and TRBJ2-7, is GAGVSQSPRYKVTKRGQDVALRCDPISGHVSLYWYRQALGQGPEFLTYFNYEAQQDKSGLPNDRFSAERPEGSISTLTIQRTEQRDSAMYRCASSLDLAGVGEQYFGPGTRLTVT.

V and J are TRBV3-1 and TRBJ1-4; D gene uncertain. This CDR3 has 12 residues. V lost 5 bases to trimming and J lost 10 bases, with 11 bases between them. Germline CDR1 and CDR2: LGHDT and YNNKEL (reference sequence). CDR3 in amino acids: CASSFEGPKLFF. CDR3 sequence (DNA): TGTGCCAGCAGCTTCGAGGGTCCAAAACTGTTTTTT.

The chain links TRBV7-2 to TRBJ2-1; D unresolved. Looked up from germline, CDR1 is SGHTA and CDR2 is FQGNSA. V was shortened by 3 bases and J by 9 bases, with 12 bases between the two germline ends. This CDR3 spans 13 amino acids. CDR3 amino acids: CASSFDEDSEQFF. CDR3 coding DNA: TGTGCCAGCAGCTTTGATGAGGATTCTGAGCAGTTCTTC.

This clonotype was observed a handful of times. This rearrangement joins TRBV7-9 to TRBJ2-2; D gene ambiguous. Trimming shortened V by 2 bases and J by 4 bases, and 11 bases separated the two germline ends. The CDR3 has 15 residues. CDR1 and CDR2 from the germline V gene are SEHNR and FQNEAQ (reference sequence). The CDR3 nucleotides read TGTGCCAGCAGCTTACACAGCCCGGGCACCGGGGAGCTGTTTTTT. Translation: CASSLHSPGTGELFF.